Below, 20 T cell receptor beta chains from the same sample are listed, as sequenced in a study of T cells in Graves' hyperthyroidism and ophthalmopathy. Amplified TCR beta CDR3 regions came from RNA transcripts. During a first-round RT-PCR of the TCR CDR3, the HTBI primer set was used. TCRdb reanalysed the multiplex PCR reads using MiXCR and keeps one entry per CDR3 protein. Of almost 600,000 distinct CDR3 sequences detected, approximately 14% appear once; the ten largest clones hold more than 5%. The sample was blood. These receptors all come from a woman aged 25-40 years with Graves' hyperthyroidism that later progressed to Graves' ophthalmopathy.

The sample holds many counts of this clonotype. This sequence joins TRBV7-2 and TRBJ2-7; D gene unclear. V gave up 3 bases and J gave up 5 bases, with 14 bases separating them. Germline V gene data show CDR1 as SGHTA and CDR2 as FQGNSA. The CDR3 has 14 residues. The CDR3 region has the DNA TGTGCCAGCAGCTTCCCGTCTCCGATTGACGAGCAGTACTTC. Amino acids: CASSFPSPIDEQYF. Full variable domain (missing parts from reference TRBV7-2 and TRBJ2-7): GAGVSQSPSNKVTEKGKDVELRCDPISGHTALYWYRQSLGQGLEFLIYFQGNSAPDKSGLPSDRFSAERTGGSVSTLTIQRTQQEDSAVYLCASSFPSPIDEQYFGPGTRLTVT.

In regard to this clonotype: This sequence may be a read error, since a much larger clone differs from it by one base. The chain couples TRBV3-1 to TRBJ1-1; 7 bases match TRBD1. There are 18 residues in the CDR3. Germline V CDR1 and CDR2: LGHDT, YNNKEL (reference sequence). CDR3 in amino acids: CASSRQGGAGVDGTEALF. The CDR3 DNA reads as TGTGCCAGCAGCCGACAGGGAGGGGCGGGCGTAGATGGGACTGAAGCTCTCTTT.

This clonotype was seen repeatedly, ten times or more. This rearrangement joins TRBV12-3 or TRBV12-4 to TRBJ2-1; D might be TRBD1 (6 bases). V lost 8 bases, J lost 7 bases, and 18 bases lay in between. The CDR3 extends over 14 amino acids. The CDR3 protein is CASSLSSGTNEQFF. The CDR3 DNA is TGTGCCAGCTCCCTTTCATCGGGGACAAATGAGCAGTTCTTC.

In this sample, this clonotype turned up many times. V usage is TRBV19 and J usage is TRBJ1-1; maybe TRBD1 (5 bases). The V gene's germline CDR1 is LNHDA and CDR2 SQIVND (reference sequence). Trimming stripped 4 bases from V and 2 bases from J, with 17 bases between. The length of the CDR3 is 16 residues. The CDR3 sequence is CASSSIDSRKNTEAFF. The CDR3 DNA sequence: TGTGCCAGTAGTAGCATTGACAGCCGAAAAAACACTGAAGCTTTCTTT.

This clonotype was observed a handful of times. The DNA of the CDR3 is TGTGCCAGCCGTTATGGAAACACCATATATTTT. Translation gives CASRYGNTIYF. The chain is built from TRBV11-3 and TRBJ1-3; D gene unclear. The CDR3 has 11 residues. Germline values: CDR1 SGHNT, CDR2 YENEEA. The germline V and J ends were trimmed by 8 bases and 3 bases, with 5 bases remaining between them. Drawing the rest from reference TRBV11-3 and TRBJ1-3, the complete variable domain is EAGVVQSPRYKIIEKKQPVAFWCNPISGHNTLYWYLQNLGQGPELLIRYENEEAVDDSQLPKDRFSAERLKGVDSTLKIQPAELGDSAVYLCASRYGNTIYFGEGSWLTVV.

This clonotype was counted a few times. CDR3 sequence (DNA): TGCGCCAGCAGCTTAACAGTAGCTAACTATGGCTACACCTTC. It encodes CASSLTVANYGYTF. The chain carries TRBV5-1 and TRBJ1-2, with D unclear. This CDR3 has 14 amino acids. Trimming took 2 bases from V and 0 from J, leaving 8 bases between them. Germline-derived CDR1 and CDR2 are SGHRS and YFSETQ.

Details on this clonotype: A much larger clone sits a single nucleotide away, making a read error possible. No conserved phenylalanine or tryptophan is present at the end of the CDR3, so a read error is the likely explanation. The rearrangement joins TRBV24-1 to TRBJ1-2; D is uncertain. V shed 5 bases and J shed 4 bases, with 10 bases lying between them. The CDR3 has 13 amino acids. Per germline, CDR1 KGHDR and CDR2 SFDVKD. This chain's CDR3 is CATSGVEGYGYTL. The CDR3 DNA sequence: TGTGCCACCAGTGGGGTGGAGGGCTATGGCTACACCCTC.

There are many counts of this clonotype. The chain carries TRBV6-1 and TRBJ2-3, with TRBD2 matching over 11 bases. This CDR3 has 17 residues. Germline lookup yields CDR1 MNHNS and CDR2 SASEGT. V lost 6 bases to trimming and J lost 5 bases; unmatched junction nucleotides: 13. As DNA, the CDR3 is TGTGCCAGCAGCCAACTCGGCCTAGCGGGGGGTGGAGATACGCAGTATTTT. Protein: CASSQLGLAGGGDTQYF.

This clonotype was counted between two and nine times. V usage is TRBV27 and J usage is TRBJ2-3, with 9 bases that match TRBD2. The CDR3 is made up of 16 amino acids. CDR1 MNHEY and CDR2 SMNVEV come from the germline V gene (reference sequence). Losses at the gene ends were 0 bases for V and 2 bases for J; bases not matched to a gene: 3. The chain's CDR3 is CASSLSWTSDTDTQYF. The CDR3 DNA follows: TGTGCCAGCAGTTTATCCTGGACTAGCGACACAGATACGCAGTATTTT.

The table lists this clonotype with a count of one. This chain joins TRBV15 and TRBJ1-5; D gene uncertain. Trimming pared 8 bases from V and 0 bases from J, leaving 14 bases between. CDR3 length: 15 residues. Germline V gene data show CDR1 as LNHNV and CDR2 as YYDKDF (reference sequence). CDR3 amino acids: CATPAGRYSNQPQHF. The CDR3, as DNA: TGTGCCACCCCTGCCGGGCGTTATAGCAATCAGCCCCAGCATTTT.

The rearrangement links TRBV18 to TRBJ1-1; TRBD1 might be the D (6 bases). The ends were cut back, 3 bases at V and 6 bases at J, with 17 bases in the middle. The V gene's germline CDR1 is KGHSH and CDR2 LQKENI. This CDR3 is 15 amino acids long. CDR3 sequence (DNA): TGTGCCAGCTCACCCATTGTACAGGGAGGAGCTGAAGCTTTCTTT. The encoded protein is CASSPIVQGGAEAFF.

For this clonotype: A much more abundant neighbour one base away suggests this may be a read error. The chain links TRBV6-2 or TRBV6-3 to TRBJ1-2; D gene ambiguous. There are 14 residues in the CDR3. Germline loops: CDR1 MNHEY, CDR2 SVGEGT. V was cut by 6 bases and J by 8 bases, with 19 bases left in between. CDR3 sequence: CASSSTRVPGGYTF. The CDR3 DNA reads TGTGCCAGCAGCTCGACAAGGGTGCCAGGCGGCTACACCTTC.

In regard to this clonotype: The junction departs from germline at one end; a sequencing error may be responsible. The V gene is TRBV5-1, the J gene TRBJ1-4, with TRBD1 identical over 7 bases. The germline V gene has CDR1 SGHRS and CDR2 YFSETQ. There are 16 residues in the CDR3. CDR3 nucleotides: TGCGCCAGCAGCTTGGGGGGACAGTTCAGCAATGAAAAACTGGTTTTT. It specifies CASSLGGQFSNEKLVF.

The chain joins TRBV30 to TRBJ1-5; D remains unclear. With 1 base removed from V and 6 bases from J, the gap between germline ends came to 16 bases. CDR1 GTSNPN and CDR2 SVGIG come from the germline V gene (reference sequence). CDR3 length: 15 residues. The CDR3 nucleotides read TGTGCCTGGAGTGAGCTGTTTTCCCGTAGTCAGCCCCAGCATTTT. Amino acids: CAWSELFSRSQPQHF.

This clonotype was found a few times. The chain uses TRBV3-1 and TRBJ2-7; D remains unclear. Between the trimmed V and J ends, which lost 0 bases and 1 base, there was a span of 10 bases. Looked up from germline, CDR1 is LGHDT and CDR2 is YNNKEL (reference sequence). The CDR3 extends over 15 amino acids. The CDR3 spells CASSQDKTGSYEQYF. The DNA of the CDR3 is TGTGCCAGCAGCCAAGATAAGACCGGGTCCTACGAGCAGTACTTC.

This clonotype was recorded many times. The rearrangement links TRBV7-3 to TRBJ2-1; D unresolved. With 0 bases removed from V and 7 bases from J, the gap between germline ends came to 16 bases. CDR3 size: 16 residues. CDR1 is SGHTA and CDR2 is FQGTGA in the germline V gene. CDR3 amino acids: CASSLTPKDGPNEQFF. Here the CDR3 DNA reads TGTGCCAGCAGCTTAACACCCAAGGACGGGCCAAATGAGCAGTTCTTC.

There are many counts of this clonotype. V is TRBV12-3 or TRBV12-4 and J is TRBJ2-4; D is ambiguous. The ends were cut back, 0 bases at V and 0 bases at J, with 6 bases in the middle. The CDR3 extends over 15 amino acids. The DNA of the CDR3 is TGTGCCAGCAGTTTAGCATCTGTAGCCAAAAACATTCAGTACTTC. As protein: CASSLASVAKNIQYF.

This clonotype appeared many times. The V call is TRBV30, the J call TRBJ2-1; 8 positions agree with TRBD2. Germline-derived CDR1 and CDR2 are GTSNPN and SVGIG (reference sequence). The CDR3 has 15 amino acids. J lost 9 bases, V lost 4 bases, and 14 bases had no gene match. Written as DNA, the CDR3 is TGTGCCTGGACCCAAACTAGCGGTACGGGGGGTGAGCAGTTCTTC. Protein product: CAWTQTSGTGGEQFF.

In regard to this clonotype: A read error may explain this, as a much larger clone is one base away. The J gene is TRBJ1-1, the V gene TRBV7-9; D is ambiguous. The length of the CDR3 is 14 residues. The V gene's germline CDR1 is SEHNR and CDR2 FQNEAQ (reference sequence). The V gene lost 1 base and the J gene lost 1 base, with 7 bases spanning the gap. CDR3 DNA sequence: TGTGCCAGCAGCTTAGATCAGGAGAACACTGAAGCTTTCTTT. Amino acid sequence: CASSLDQENTEAFF.

This clonotype was detected many times. This rearrangement joins TRBV12-3 or TRBV12-4 to TRBJ1-1; the D gene is possibly TRBD1 (5 bases). V dropped 5 bases and J dropped 3 bases, with 10 bases sitting between them. There are 13 residues in the CDR3. This CDR3 is CASSTTEDTEAFF. DNA for the CDR3: TGTGCCAGCAGTACGACAGAGGACACTGAAGCTTTCTTT.